One and the same sample provided the 30 T cell receptor beta chains below, sequenced in a study of T cell responses to AZD1222 COVID-19 vaccine. Here immunoSEQ multiplex PCR was the method, and the copy in TCRdb shows in-frame clones only, minus some. This table holds 85,000 to 90,000 clones, about 88% found once. This sample comprised peripheral blood, obtained 28 days after the second AZD1222 dose. These receptors originate from an adult who received the AZD1222 COVID-19 vaccine.

The chain couples TRBV19 to TRBJ2-1; maybe TRBD1 (5 bases). Trimming cost V 4 bases and J 8 bases, with 12 bases left between them. CDR3 size: 13 residues. Germline V CDR1 and CDR2: LNHDA, SQIVND (reference sequence). The CDR3 sequence: CASSTGATDEQFF. DNA for the CDR3: TGTGCCAGTAGTACTGGGGCCACGGATGAGCAGTTCTTC.

The rearrangement uses TRBV19 and TRBJ2-7; a weak D match, TRBD1 (6 bases). The V gene's germline CDR1 is LNHDA and CDR2 SQIVND (reference sequence). The length of the CDR3 is 15 residues. V was clipped by 6 bases and J by 1 base, with 16 bases between them. CDR3 in DNA: TGTGCCAGTAGCCGCCGGGACACATCATCCTACGAGCAGTACTTC. It is translated as CASSRRDTSSYEQYF.

V gene TRBV5-1 combines with J gene TRBJ2-3; 7 bases fit TRBD1. The CDR3 is 14 amino acids. Germline V CDR1 and CDR2: SGHRS, YFSETQ. Losses at the gene ends were 4 bases for V and 0 bases for J; bases not matched to a gene: 2. The CDR3: CASSETGSTDTQYF. CDR3 nucleotides: TGCGCCAGCAGCGAGACAGGGAGCACAGATACGCAGTATTTT.

V usage is TRBV3-1 (or the pseudogene TRBV3-2) and J usage is TRBJ1-1; 8 nucleotides agree with TRBD1. Germline V gene sequence: CDR1 LGHDT, CDR2 YNNKEL (reference sequence). The CDR3 consists of 15 residues. J lost 5 bases, V lost 4 bases, and 9 bases had no gene match. In nucleotides, the CDR3 is TGTGCCAGCAGCCCATGGGACAGGCTCGGAACTGAAGCTTTCTTT. It specifies CASSPWDRLGTEAFF.

In this sample, this clone turned up once. The CDR3 bases are TGTGCCAGCTCCCTTCGACAGGGGGTTAATGAAAAACTGTTTTTT. Residues: CASSLRQGVNEKLFF. The chain employs TRBV18 and TRBJ1-4, with 9 bases matching TRBD1. This CDR3 has 15 residues. Germline values: CDR1 KGHSH, CDR2 LQKENI. After removal of 6 bases from V and 4 bases from J, the junction contained 6 bases not matched to a gene.

V is TRBV25-1 and J is TRBJ2-7, with 7 bases fitting TRBD1. Germline lookup yields CDR1 MGHDK and CDR2 SYGVNS. With 6 bases clipped from V and 0 bases from J, the junction kept 5 bases outside the gene matches. The CDR3 has 14 residues. The CDR3 nucleotides are TGTGCCAGCAGCCTGACAGGGAGCTCCTACGAGCAGTACTTC. This encodes CASSLTGSSYEQYF.

This sequence joins TRBV7-9 and TRBJ1-1; the match to TRBD1 covers 8 bases. J lost 1 base, V lost 5 bases, and 3 bases had no gene match. This CDR3 spans 14 amino acids. In germline, CDR1 is SEHNR, CDR2 FQNEAQ (reference sequence). The CDR3 protein is CASSAGQGNTEAFF. The CDR3 DNA reads as TGTGCCAGCAGCGCCGGACAGGGGAACACTGAAGCTTTCTTT.

The gene calls are TRBV7-9 and TRBJ1-1, with D unclear. There are 13 residues in the CDR3. V dropped 5 bases and J dropped 1 base, with 8 bases sitting between them. The germline V gene has CDR1 SEHNR and CDR2 FQNEAQ (reference sequence). The CDR3 loop reads CASSPPGNTEAFF. The CDR3 region has the DNA TGTGCCAGCAGCCCTCCGGGGAACACTGAAGCTTTCTTT. The full variable domain, completed using reference TRBV7-9 and TRBJ1-1, is DTGVSQNPRHKITKRGQNVTFRCDPISEHNRLYWYRQTLGQGPEFLTYFQNEAQLEKSRLLSDRFSAERPKGSFSTLEIQRTEQGDSAMYLCASSPPGNTEAFFGQGTRLTVV.

The V and J genes are TRBV21-1 and TRBJ2-5; the table's D call of TRBD2 was not tested on the DNA. TRBV21-1 is a pseudogene segment. The CDR3 runs to 14 residues. The CDR3 DNA follows: TGTGCCAGCAGCAAAGAGCATGGTGGAGAGACCCAGTACTTC. It specifies CASSKEHGGETQYF.

As regards this clone: The same CDR3 also results from other DNA sequences found in this sample. V usage is TRBV7-2 and J usage is TRBJ1-1, with a possible D match to TRBD1 (5 bases). V was trimmed by 6 bases and J by 0 bases, leaving 11 bases between them. Germline V CDR1 and CDR2: SGHTA, FQGNSA. The CDR3 totals 14 residues. The CDR3 loop is CASRTGTLNTEAFF. CDR3 DNA: TGTGCCAGCAGGACGGGGACCTTGAACACTGAAGCTTTCTTT.

This chain uses TRBV6-5 with TRBJ2-3; D perhaps matches TRBD1 (6 bases). Per germline, CDR1 MNHEY and CDR2 SVGAGI. This CDR3 has 15 amino acids. V lost 0 bases and J 4 bases, leaving 11 bases between the germline ends. CDR3 in DNA: TGTGCCAGCAGTTACTCTGTACAGGGCGCAGATACGCAGTATTTT. As protein: CASSYSVQGADTQYF.

The rearrangement links TRBV19 to TRBJ1-1; unclear D gene. The germline V and J ends were trimmed by 0 bases and 0 bases, with 8 bases remaining between them. Germline values: CDR1 LNHDA, CDR2 SQIVND (reference sequence). The CDR3 totals 15 residues. CDR3 sequence reads: CASSIDPRLNTEAFF. The CDR3 nucleotides read TGTGCCAGTAGTATAGATCCCCGTCTGAACACTGAAGCTTTCTTT.

The chain recombines TRBV18 with TRBJ2-1; the match to TRBD1 covers 11 bases. Unmatched junction bases numbered 8, after V lost 2 bases and J lost 2 bases. The CDR3 length is 18 residues. CDR1 is KGHSH, CDR2 LQKENI, per germline. CDR3 residues: CASSPKLPGQGAYNEQFF. The CDR3 nucleotides are TGTGCCAGCTCACCAAAATTACCGGGACAGGGGGCCTACAATGAGCAGTTCTTC.

The V call is TRBV4-1, the J call TRBJ2-3, with D perhaps being TRBD1 or TRBD2 (5 bases each). The CDR3 runs 15 residues. The germline V and J ends were trimmed by 4 bases and 0 bases, with 11 bases remaining between them. Germline V gene lookup returns CDR1 MGHRA and CDR2 YSYEKL. The CDR3 loop is CASSRSGRSTDTQYF. The CDR3 DNA reads as TGCGCCAGCAGCCGGTCGGGGCGTAGCACAGATACGCAGTATTTT.

The J gene is TRBJ2-1, the V gene TRBV5-1; unclear D gene. This CDR3 comprises 15 residues. CDR1 and CDR2 from the germline V gene are SGHRS and YFSETQ. V lost 0 bases and J 7 bases, leaving 14 bases between the germline ends. The CDR3 sequence: CASSLDGLETNEQFF. Here the CDR3 DNA reads TGCGCCAGCAGCTTGGACGGGTTAGAGACGAATGAGCAGTTCTTC. Full variable domain (rest looked up from reference TRBV5-1 and TRBJ2-1): KAGVTQTPRYLIKTRGQQVTLSCSPISGHRSVSWYQQTPGQGLQFLFEYFSETQRNKGNFPGRFSGRQFSNSRSEMNVSTLELGDSALYLCASSLDGLETNEQFFGPGTRLTVL.

This rearrangement joins TRBV29-1 to TRBJ1-4; 12 bases are a match to TRBD1. CDR3 length: 16 amino acids. J lost 5 bases, V lost 7 bases, and 11 bases had no gene match. Germline V CDR1 and CDR2: SQVTM, ANQGSEA. CDR3 loop: CSAGTGGGVGNEKLFF. The DNA of the CDR3 is TGCAGCGCTGGGACAGGGGGCGGGGTTGGGAATGAAAAACTGTTTTTT. Based on the CDR3 plus reference TRBV29-1 and TRBJ1-4, the full variable domain is SAVISQKPSRDICQRGTSLTIQCQVDSQVTMMFWYRQQPGQSLTLIATANQGSEATYESGFVIDKFPISRPNLTFSTLTVSNMSPEDSSIYLCSAGTGGGVGNEKLFFGSGTQLSVL.

The chain uses TRBV29-1 and TRBJ2-3; possibly TRBD2 for D (6 bases). Trimming removed 6 bases at V and 2 bases at J, with 15 bases between. CDR1 SQVTM and CDR2 ANQGSEA come from the germline V gene. This CDR3 comprises 14 residues. CDR3 sequence (DNA): TGCAGCGTGCGATTTGGGGGGACCACAGATACGCAGTATTTT. It specifies CSVRFGGTTDTQYF.

The gene calls are TRBV19 and TRBJ2-1, with 7 bases that match TRBD2. The CDR3 length is 17 residues. After removal of 7 bases from V and 0 bases from J, the junction contained 12 bases not matched to a gene. Per germline, CDR1 LNHDA and CDR2 SQIVND (reference sequence). Here the CDR3 DNA reads TGTGCCAGTACCCCCATGGGGCGGGGGAGCTCCTACAATGAGCAGTTCTTC. Translating gives CASTPMGRGSSYNEQFF.

This clone appeared a single time. J is TRBJ2-1 and V is TRBV27, with a possible D match to TRBD1 (6 bases). Trimming took off 4 bases at V and 0 bases at J, with 13 bases between the two ends. The CDR3 runs 16 residues. Per the germline V gene, CDR1 is MNHEY and CDR2 is SMNVEV (reference sequence). This CDR3 is CASSSRGGSSYNEQFF. The CDR3 DNA follows: TGTGCCAGCAGTTCCAGAGGGGGTAGCTCCTACAATGAGCAGTTCTTC.

This chain links TRBV12-3 or TRBV12-4 with TRBJ2-5; TRBD1 might be the D (6 bases). Trimming removed 5 bases from V and 5 bases from J, with 12 bases in between. CDR3 length: 13 amino acids. The CDR3 sequence is CASSAGAVETQYF. The DNA for the CDR3 is TGTGCCAGCAGTGCAGGGGCGGTGGAGACCCAGTACTTC.

This clone occurred once. This chain connects TRBV29-1 to TRBJ1-3; 9 nucleotides match TRBD1. This CDR3 spans 13 amino acids. With V trimmed by 6 bases and J by 3 bases, 3 bases remained unmatched. CDR1 and CDR2 from the germline V gene are SQVTM and ANQGSEA. The CDR3 protein is CSVTGGSGNTIYF. CDR3 in DNA: TGCAGCGTCACAGGGGGCAGTGGAAACACCATATATTTT. Full variable domain (rest looked up from reference TRBV29-1 and TRBJ1-3): SAVISQKPSRDICQRGTSLTIQCQVDSQVTMMFWYRQQPGQSLTLIATANQGSEATYESGFVIDKFPISRPNLTFSTLTVSNMSPEDSSIYLCSVTGGSGNTIYFGEGSWLTVV.

The chain recombines TRBV11-2 with TRBJ1-1; D gene ambiguous. Trimming took 5 bases from V and 1 from J, leaving 11 bases between them. The CDR3 contains 14 residues. Germline V gene sequence: CDR1 SGHAT, CDR2 FQNNGV. This CDR3 reads CASSPLPGNTEAFF. The CDR3, as DNA: TGTGCCAGCAGCCCGCTCCCAGGGAACACTGAAGCTTTCTTT.

V and J are TRBV5-6 and TRBJ2-7; D is uncertain. V was trimmed by 2 bases and J by 6 bases, leaving 9 bases between them. The CDR3 runs to 12 residues. Germline values: CDR1 SGHDT, CDR2 YYEEEE. The CDR3 protein is CASSFYSSEQYF. CDR3 nucleotide sequence: TGTGCCAGCAGCTTTTACTCCAGCGAGCAGTACTTC. Together with reference TRBV5-6 and TRBJ2-7, the CDR3 gives the full variable domain: DAGVTQSPTHLIKTRGQQVTLRCSPKSGHDTVSWYQQALGQGPQFIFQYYEEEERQRGNFPDRFSGHQFPNYSSELNVNALLLGDSALYLCASSFYSSEQYFGPGTRLTVT.

The gene calls are TRBV11-2 and TRBJ2-7; TRBD1 might be the D (6 bases). CDR3 length: 12 amino acids. Germline V gene sequence: CDR1 SGHAT, CDR2 FQNNGV. V dropped 6 bases and J dropped 6 bases, with 12 bases sitting between them. The CDR3 DNA follows: TGTGCCAGCAGTTACAGGGCCAGCGAGCAGTACTTC. This codes for CASSYRASEQYF.

This rearrangement joins TRBV2 to TRBJ1-1; possibly TRBD1 for D (6 bases). Between the trimmed V and J ends, which lost 1 base and 10 bases, there was a span of 19 bases. The CDR3 sequence is 15 residues long. Looked up from germline, CDR1 is SNHLY and CDR2 is FYNNEI. The DNA for the CDR3 is TGTGCCAGCAGTGAAGTGGGGGGCGGAGTGGGGCGAGCTTTCTTT. It translates to CASSEVGGGVGRAFF.

This chain joins TRBV6-5 and TRBJ2-2, with TRBD1 identical over 7 bases. There are 16 residues in the CDR3. Trimming removed 2 bases from V and 7 bases from J; junction bases left unmatched: 10. CDR1 is MNHEY and CDR2 is SVGAGI in the germline V gene. In nucleotides, the CDR3 is TGTGCCAGCAGTTACCCACAGGGGCAGGGGCACGGGGAGCTGTTTTTT. Residues: CASSYPQGQGHGELFF.

The chain joins TRBV2 to TRBJ2-6; D is possibly TRBD1 (7 bases). Looked up from germline, CDR1 is SNHLY and CDR2 is FYNNEI. This CDR3 is 15 amino acids long. Trimming removed 4 bases at V and 3 bases at J, with 10 bases between. CDR3: CASSGQGLGANVLTF. The DNA for the CDR3 is TGTGCCAGCAGTGGACAGGGACTTGGGGCCAACGTCCTGACTTTC. Full variable domain (missing parts from reference TRBV2 and TRBJ2-6): EPEVTQTPSHQVTQMGQEVILRCVPISNHLYFYWYRQILGQKVEFLVSFYNNEISEKSEIFDDQFSVERPDGSNFTLKIRSTKLEDSAMYFCASSGQGLGANVLTFGAGSRLTVL.

In this sample, this clone turned up a few times. The chain couples TRBV6-5 to TRBJ1-1, with TRBD1 as a possible D gene (6 bases). Trimming cost V 6 bases and J 5 bases, with 16 bases left between them. This CDR3 contains 14 residues. Germline assignment: CDR1 MNHEY and CDR2 SVGAGI. CDR3 DNA sequence: TGTGCCAGCAGACGGGAGAGGGGGAGGACTGAAGCTTTCTTT. Translating it yields CASRRERGRTEAFF.

The J gene is TRBJ2-7, the V gene TRBV18, with a weak D call TRBD2 (6 bases). CDR3 length equals 15 residues. CDR1 and CDR2 from the germline V gene are KGHSH and LQKENI. Trimming shortened V by 2 bases and J by 2 bases, and 13 bases separated the two germline ends. The CDR3 region is CASSPAPEGAYEQYF. For the CDR3, the DNA is TGTGCCAGCTCACCAGCCCCGGAGGGCGCCTACGAGCAGTACTTC.

This chain links TRBV7-8 with TRBJ1-1; weak D call: TRBD1 (5 bases). CDR1 and CDR2 from the germline V gene are SGHVS and FQNEAQ. CDR3 length: 11 amino acids. Trimming left V 8 bases short and J 6 bases short, with 10 bases between. CDR3: CASGTGAEAFF. For the CDR3, the DNA is TGTGCCAGCGGGACTGGGGCTGAAGCTTTCTTT.